The 14 T cell receptor beta chains presented below share a single source sample, sequenced in a study of T cell repertoires in cytomegalovirus infection. TCRdb re-called the reads through MiXCR, storing one row per CDR3 protein. The data hold hundreds of thousands of distinct CDR3 sequences, with less than 25% observed a single time. The sequenced sample consisted of CD8+ T cells from PBMCs. These receptor sequences come from a human donor in good health (CMV status not recorded). Some clones in this sample may be carry-over from other donors' samples.

This clonotype has at least ten counts. This rearrangement joins TRBV28 to TRBJ1-2, with TRBD1 matching 7 bases. Germline-derived CDR1 and CDR2 are MDHEN and SYDVKM. V shed 6 bases, J shed 4 bases, and the junction held 5 bases outside the gene matches. CDR3 size: 13 residues. The CDR3 sequence is CASSYRGFYGYTF. The CDR3, as DNA: TGTGCCAGCAGCTACAGGGGCTTCTATGGCTACACCTTC.

This clonotype was picked up a small number of times. The chain joins TRBV29-1 to TRBJ1-4, with 7 nucleotides matching TRBD1. With 1 base clipped from V and 7 bases from J, the junction kept 3 bases outside the gene matches. Per germline, CDR1 SQVTM and CDR2 ANQGSEA. The CDR3 has 13 amino acids. In DNA form, the CDR3 reads TGCAGCGTTGAAGGACAGGGCATTGAAAAACTGTTTTTT. It is translated as CSVEGQGIEKLFF. The full variable domain, with the rest looked up from reference TRBV29-1 and TRBJ1-4, is SAVISQKPSRDICQRGTSLTIQCQVDSQVTMMFWYRQQPGQSLTLIATANQGSEATYESGFVIDKFPISRPNLTFSTLTVSNMSPEDSSIYLCSVEGQGIEKLFFGSGTQLSVL.

In the case of this clonotype: One junction end does not reproduce the germline sequence, and a read error may be involved. The rearrangement joins TRBV7-6 to TRBJ1-5; a weak D match, TRBD1 (5 bases). Looked up from germline, CDR1 is SGHVS and CDR2 is FNYEAQ. The CDR3 has 14 amino acids. This chain's CDR3 is CASSEQVSTQPQHF. DNA for the CDR3: TGTGCCAGCAGCGAACAGGTTAGCACTCAGCCCCAGCATTTT. The full variable domain, in which reference TRBV7-6 and TRBJ1-5 provide the parts outside the CDR3, is GAGVSQSPRYKVTKRGQDVALRCDPISGHVSLYWYRQALGQGPEFLTYFNYEAQQDKSGLPNDRFSAERPEGSISTLTIQRTEQRDSAMYRCASSEQVSTQPQHFGDGTRLSIL.

The genes are TRBV4-1 and TRBJ2-1; TRBD2 matches 10 bases. With V trimmed by 4 bases and J by 7 bases, 7 bases remained unmatched. The CDR3 has 15 amino acids. Germline-derived CDR1 and CDR2 are MGHRA and YSYEKL. Here the CDR3 DNA reads TGCGCCAGCAGCCCAGAGCGGGGGGGCGTGAATGAGCAGTTCTTC. Translated: CASSPERGGVNEQFF.

This clonotype was detected only a few times. CDR3 region: CSARDRASVKDRSYNSPLHF. CDR3 nucleotides: TGCAGTGCTAGAGATCGGGCGTCCGTTAAGGACCGCTCCTATAATTCACCCCTCCACTTT. The rearrangement links TRBV20-1 to TRBJ1-6; no definite D call. The CDR3 totals 20 residues. The V and J ends lost 0 bases and 0 bases respectively, with 21 bases between them. Germline values: CDR1 DFQATT, CDR2 SNEGSKA (reference sequence).

This clonotype showed up just a few times. The chain employs TRBV29-1 and TRBJ1-1; the D is unclear. The CDR3 loop spans 12 amino acids. Germline CDR1 SQVTM, CDR2 ANQGSEA. The germline V and J ends were trimmed by 7 bases and 4 bases, with 13 bases remaining between them. CDR3: CSALSLSTEAFF. The CDR3, as DNA: TGCAGCGCCCTTTCATTGAGCACTGAAGCTTTCTTT.

J is TRBJ1-5 and V is TRBV6-2 or TRBV6-3; unclear D gene. This CDR3 region has 14 residues. Trimming took 4 bases from V and 10 from J, leaving 17 bases between them. The germline gives CDR1 MNHEY, CDR2 SVGEGT. The CDR3 sequence: CASSSYYLGEPQHF. CDR3 DNA: TGTGCCAGCAGTTCCTATTACCTCGGGGAACCCCAGCATTTT.

This chain's CDR3 is CASSLATAPGNEQFF. The CDR3 nucleotides read TGCGCCAGCAGCTTGGCGACAGCCCCGGGGAATGAGCAGTTCTTC. J is TRBJ2-1 and V is TRBV5-1; D is tentatively TRBD1 or TRBD2 (5 bases each). V was pared by 0 bases and J by 7 bases, with 14 bases between. Germline CDR1 SGHRS, CDR2 YFSETQ. The length of the CDR3 is 15 residues.

This clonotype was counted between two and nine times. The genes are TRBV28 and TRBJ2-7; TRBD1 agrees at 8 bases. The CDR3 sequence is 14 residues long. Germline V lookup: CDR1 MDHEN, CDR2 SYDVKM. J gave up 5 bases and V 6 bases, and 9 bases lay outside the gene matches. The CDR3 loop reads CASRNGQGMDEQYV. The DNA of the CDR3 is TGTGCCAGCAGAAATGGACAGGGAATGGACGAGCAGTACGTC.

This clonotype came up a few times. The CDR3 region has the DNA TGCGCCAGCAGCCAAGATCTTACATTGAACACTGAAGCTTTCTTT. It codes for CASSQDLTLNTEAFF. J is TRBJ1-1 and V is TRBV4-1, with D unresolved. The germline CDR1 and CDR2 sequences are MGHRA and YSYEKL. The CDR3 spans 15 residues. Trimming pared 0 bases from V and 0 bases from J, leaving 8 bases between.

About this clonotype: It may be a read error: a sequence one base away is much more abundant. The V gene is TRBV4-1, the J gene TRBJ1-6; no definite D call. The germline CDR1 and CDR2 sequences are MGHRA and YSYEKL. V lost 0 bases, J lost 3 bases, and 12 bases lay in between. This CDR3 region has 17 residues. CDR3 loop: CASSQDILDCYNSPLHF. For the CDR3, the DNA is TGCGCCAGCAGCCAAGATATTTTGGACTGCTATAATTCACCCCTCCACTTT.

This chain connects TRBV2 to TRBJ2-7; the match to TRBD1 covers 10 bases. CDR1 is SNHLY, CDR2 FYNNEI, per germline. The CDR3 length is 16 residues. With V trimmed by 4 bases and J by 2 bases, 8 bases remained unmatched. The CDR3 coding sequence is TGTGCCAGCAGTGTAAGGGGACAGGGGAACCCCTACGAGCAGTACGTC. Amino acids: CASSVRGQGNPYEQYV.

As concerns this clonotype: Possible read error: a much larger clone is one base away. This CDR3 is CANSPRGGWLAGELFF. In DNA, the CDR3 is TGTGCCAACAGTCCTCGTGGAGGTTGGTTAGCCGGGGAGCTGTTTTTT. The chain combines TRBV28 with TRBJ2-2; perhaps TRBD2 as D (5 bases). Germline CDR1 is MDHEN and CDR2 is SYDVKM. This CDR3 spans 16 amino acids.

This clonotype has just a few counts. The chain has TRBV12-3 or TRBV12-4 and TRBJ2-1; a possible D gene is TRBD2 (5 bases). Trimming cost V 7 bases and J 6 bases, with 16 bases left between them. The CDR3 spans 14 residues. The CDR3 loop reads CASTGPLEGNEQFF. For the CDR3, the DNA is TGTGCCAGCACTGGCCCCCTAGAGGGCAATGAGCAGTTCTTC.